The T cell receptor beta chain described here comes from a study of shared clonotypes between healthy human individuals (dated by TCRdb to 2018 to 2020). Background for the entire study: A few men and two women, aged 18 to 49 years, made up the cohort. The study deeply sequenced blood TCR repertoires of about five healthy adults to estimate repertoire size and the extent of clonotype sharing between individuals. Libraries were prepared and TCR repertoires were sequenced by different laboratories using diverse techniques, in order to increase sequencing depth and limit assay-specific biases. Between about 0.94 and 10 billion PBMCs per donor were obtained by leukapheresis. Overall study outcomes, separate from this receptor: Sampling was limited to blood, and TCR repertoires in tissue likely differ from TCR repertoires in blood. Pairwise subsampling led to the expectation that sequencing depth would affect the degree of clonotype sharing among donors. The genetic and exposure-history diversity represented was limited by the small number of donors.

Using the deep immunoSEQ assay, TCR CDR3 regions were amplified from genomic DNA by multiplex PCR. Extracted genomic DNA from each cell subset was distributed evenly across all wells of several immunoSEQ 96-well plates, and each plate was treated as a replicate. Each replicate PCR for unsorted PBMC received about 310 ng genomic DNA, equal to about 30,000 T cell genomes. Ten immunoSEQ deep assay plates were used to sequence unsorted PBMC genomic DNA. Purified libraries were quantified with a Qubit 3.0 fluorometer, sized on a Bioanalyzer 2100, and re-quantified with the KAPA Library Quantification kit. A separate single-read 150-cycle Illumina NextSeq 550 flow cell was used to sequence each immunoSEQ 96-well plate. Per the source publication's procedure: Because only junctional sequences without quality scores were contained in the immunoSEQ output, filtering matching that applied to full-length reads could not be performed. To assign V/J genes and CDR3, sequences were annotated using PyIR, a Python wrapper for IgBLAST v1.9, with IMGT germline references. Any read was removed if the V/J assignment was weak (E-value above 1e-6), the CDR3 was missing, or the read contained stop codons, out-of-frame junctions, or ambiguous translated residues. V3J clonotypes were defined as sequences sharing the same inferred V gene, J gene, and CDR3 amino acid sequence. The percentage overlap between two repertoires was calculated by dividing the number of shared unique clonotypes by the size of the smaller repertoire. Repertoire richness was assessed with RTK rarefaction, the Chao1 estimator, and Recon v2.1 estimates of unobserved clonotypes. What TCRdb holds here is the immuneACCESS table cut down to in-frame rearrangements. Part of the clones is not present; checked against another copy, under half of the missing clones reflect an unresolved V gene, and the others are unexplained. V and J calls and clone size are copied from that table; D and trimming were computed from the DNA. Across this sample there are fewer than 650,000 clones, with about three quarters seen only once. The ten largest clones take up approximately 12% of the sample.

As for this clone: There is no known antigen for this receptor. There are no base qualities to consult, and no much larger clone falls within one base.

Donors were healthy HIV-negative adults with no recently reported acute infections or vaccinations. All donors were Caucasian adults living in Nashville, Tennessee, USA. In the unsorted samples, tens of millions of PBMCs were counted, and genomic DNA was extracted using the QIAamp DNA Blood Mini kit. Blood was obtained by leukapheresis, after which PBMCs were separated by Ficoll-Histopaque density gradient centrifugation and cryopreserved in liquid nitrogen vapor phase. Including cysteine and phenylalanine, the CDR3 has 14 amino acids. Only CDR3 DNA is held: 42 bases, read in frame from base 1. V and J lose 4 bases and 4 bases, and a span of 13 bases separates them. CDR1 and CDR2 are read off the germline V gene as MRHNA and SNTAGT.

This TCR was sampled from a woman aged 40 to 55 in good health. Some clones in this sample may be carry-over from other donors' samples. This chain is built from TRBV6-4 and TRBJ1-1, with no confident D gene call. Sample: PBMCs. The CDR3 loop reads CASSANGPSTEAFF. The sequenced DNA: TGTGCCAGCAGTGCTAACGGTCCGAGCACTGAAGCTTTCTTT.